Each of the 11 T cell receptor beta chains below was sequenced from the same sample in a study of regulatory T cells in long-lasting Graves disease. Both iRepertoire HTBI primers and Arm-PCR of CDR3 regions were used to build the TCR beta libraries. TCRdb re-called the multiplex PCR reads through MiXCR, storing one row per CDR3 protein. The sample lists approximately 390,000 distinct CDR3 sequences, 16% seen once, with around 21% in the top ten. Stated time point: newly diagnosed GD, antithyroid drugs for less than 3 months. RNA from PBMCs was the source of the TCR library. The data also belong to a second study, concerning T cells in Graves' hyperthyroidism and ophthalmopathy.

The material was peripheral blood mononuclear cells (PBMCs), obtained at new diagnosis, from a patient treated with antithyroid drugs. The receptor source for this set is a woman aged 18-29 years with Graves disease.

The V and J genes are TRBV5-5 and TRBJ1-4, with D unresolved. The CDR3 is made up of 14 amino acids. Germline-derived CDR1 and CDR2 are SGHKS and YYEKEE (reference sequence). V shed 2 bases and J shed 0 bases, with 5 bases lying between them. CDR3 DNA sequence: TGTGCCAGCAGCTTTCCTGCAACTAATGAAAAACTGTTTTTT. Translating it yields CASSFPATNEKLFF.

In this sample, this clonotype turned up many times. This chain uses TRBV28 with TRBJ2-7; maybe TRBD2 (6 bases). Looked up from germline, CDR1 is MDHEN and CDR2 is SYDVKM. The ends were cut back, 6 bases at V and 3 bases at J, with 12 bases in the middle. This CDR3 is built from 13 residues. Written as DNA, the CDR3 is TGTGCCAGCAGGGGGGGATTGGGCTACGAGCAGTACTTC. It is translated as CASRGGLGYEQYF. Looking up the rest from reference TRBV28 and TRBJ2-7 gives the full variable domain: DVKVTQSSRYLVKRTGEKVFLECVQDMDHENMFWYRQDPGLGLRLIYFSYDVKMKEKGDIPEGYSVSREKKERFSLILESASTNQTSMYLCASRGGLGYEQYFGPGTRLTVT.

This clonotype was detected only a few times. The V and J genes are TRBV2 and TRBJ2-2, with D unresolved. V shed 5 bases and J shed 3 bases, with 10 bases lying between them. In germline, CDR1 is SNHLY, CDR2 FYNNEI. CDR3 length: 14 amino acids. The CDR3 DNA reads TGTGCCAGCAGTCACGAACTCTACACCGGGGAGCTGTTTTTT. Its translation is CASSHELYTGELFF.

This clonotype was seen many times. The chain carries TRBV6-1 and TRBJ1-1; D gene ambiguous. Between the trimmed V and J ends, which lost 7 bases and 2 bases, there was a span of 14 bases. Germline V gene sequence: CDR1 MNHNS, CDR2 SASEGT. This CDR3 contains 14 residues. The CDR3 nucleotides are TGTGCCAGCATAATAAAGTTCCTTAACACTGAAGCTTTCTTT. This gives the protein CASIIKFLNTEAFF.

As to this clonotype: A far larger clone lies a single base away; this is likely a read error. The V call is TRBV9, the J call TRBJ2-5; weak D call: TRBD2 (7 bases). This CDR3 region has 15 residues. Germline lookup yields CDR1 SGDLS and CDR2 YYNGEE. The CDR3 spells CANSHSGGRQETQYF. CDR3 in DNA: TGTGCCAACAGCCATTCCGGGGGGCGTCAAGAGACCCAGTACTTC.

The chain has TRBV7-9 and TRBJ1-1, with a weak D call TRBD1 (5 bases). CDR3 length equals 17 residues. Germline V gives CDR1 SEHNR, CDR2 FQNEAQ (reference sequence). Trimming shortened V by 1 base and J by 4 bases, and 19 bases separated the two germline ends. In nucleotides, the CDR3 is TGTGCCAGCAGCTTAGGCCGATTTTGGGGGTTGGGCACTGAAGCTTTCTTT. Its protein is CASSLGRFWGLGTEAFF.

This clonotype was recorded many times. This sequence joins TRBV2 and TRBJ2-3, with D possibly matching TRBD1 (5 bases). The germline gives CDR1 SNHLY, CDR2 FYNNEI. This CDR3 has 14 amino acids. The V end lost 6 bases, the J end lost 2 bases, and 12 bases lay between the germline ends. The CDR3 is CASRSQGSTDTQYF. CDR3 nucleotides: TGTGCCAGCAGGAGTCAGGGCTCCACAGATACGCAGTATTTT.

The rearrangement joins TRBV20-1 to TRBJ2-1, with D perhaps assigned TRBD1 or TRBD2 (5 bases each). In germline, CDR1 is DFQATT, CDR2 SNEGSKA (reference sequence). CDR3 size: 16 residues. Between the trimmed V and J ends, which lost 3 bases and 0 bases, there was a span of 15 bases. This chain's CDR3 is CSASLIRGGSYNEQFF. Here the CDR3 DNA reads TGCAGTGCTAGTTTGATCCGTGGGGGCTCCTACAATGAGCAGTTCTTC.

This clonotype was seen more than once but under ten times. The chain carries TRBV19 and TRBJ1-2, with D tentatively TRBD1 (6 bases). V was trimmed by 4 bases and J by 3 bases, leaving 12 bases between them. The CDR3 consists of 14 residues. CDR1 is LNHDA, CDR2 SQIVND, per germline (reference sequence). The CDR3 protein is CASSTRQAYYGYTF. The CDR3, as DNA: TGTGCCAGTAGTACTCGACAGGCCTACTATGGCTACACCTTC.

In the case of this clonotype: Given a much more abundant clone one base away, this may be a read error. The genes are TRBV29-1 and TRBJ2-2, with D hard to call. This CDR3 has 14 amino acids. Trimming stripped 4 bases from V and 1 base from J, with 10 bases between. Germline V CDR1 and CDR2: SQVTM, ANQGSEA. The CDR3 coding sequence is TGCAGCGTTGCGGCAGCCTTGAACACCGGGGAGCTGTTTTTT. It is translated as CSVAAALNTGELFF.

This clonotype was observed many times. The chain is built from TRBV12-3 or TRBV12-4 and TRBJ2-2, with D possibly being TRBD1 or TRBD2 (6 bases each). V gave up 3 bases and J gave up 4 bases, with 15 bases separating them. This CDR3 is 16 amino acids long. CDR3 sequence reads: CASSFPGAGSTGELFF. The CDR3 DNA follows: TGTGCCAGCAGTTTCCCGGGGGCCGGTAGCACCGGGGAGCTGTTTTTT.